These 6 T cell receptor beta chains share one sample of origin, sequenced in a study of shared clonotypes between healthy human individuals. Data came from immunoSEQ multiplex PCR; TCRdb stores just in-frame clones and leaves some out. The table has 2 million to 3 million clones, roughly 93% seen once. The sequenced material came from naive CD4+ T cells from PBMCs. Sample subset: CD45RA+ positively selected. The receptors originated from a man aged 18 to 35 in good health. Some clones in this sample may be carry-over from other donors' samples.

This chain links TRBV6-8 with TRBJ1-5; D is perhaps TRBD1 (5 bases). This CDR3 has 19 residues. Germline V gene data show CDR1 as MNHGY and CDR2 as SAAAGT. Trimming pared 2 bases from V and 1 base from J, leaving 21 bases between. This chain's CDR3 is CASSYKKQAGVWSNQPQHF. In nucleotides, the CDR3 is TGTGCCAGCAGTTACAAGAAACAGGCCGGGGTTTGGAGCAATCAGCCCCAGCATTTT.

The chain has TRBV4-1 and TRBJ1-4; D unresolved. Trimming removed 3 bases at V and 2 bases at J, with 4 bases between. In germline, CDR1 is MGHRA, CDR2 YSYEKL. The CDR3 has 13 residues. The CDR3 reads CASSQATNEKLFF. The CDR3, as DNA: TGCGCCAGCAGCCAGGCCACTAATGAAAAACTGTTTTTT.

DNA of the CDR3: TGCGCCAGCAGCCCCCCACAGGGTAATGTCAACGAGCAGTACTTC. This sequence encodes CASSPPQGNVNEQYF. The chain uses TRBV5-1 and TRBJ2-7; D is possibly TRBD1 (6 bases). The CDR3 has 15 amino acids. Germline V gives CDR1 SGHRS, CDR2 YFSETQ. V dropped 4 bases and J dropped 5 bases, with 19 bases sitting between them.

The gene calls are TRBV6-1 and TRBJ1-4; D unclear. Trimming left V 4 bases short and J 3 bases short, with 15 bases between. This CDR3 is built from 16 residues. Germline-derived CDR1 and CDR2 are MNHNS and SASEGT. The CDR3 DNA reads TGTGCCAGCAGTGCCACCCCGGCGGATGCTAATGAAAAACTGTTTTTT. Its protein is CASSATPADANEKLFF.

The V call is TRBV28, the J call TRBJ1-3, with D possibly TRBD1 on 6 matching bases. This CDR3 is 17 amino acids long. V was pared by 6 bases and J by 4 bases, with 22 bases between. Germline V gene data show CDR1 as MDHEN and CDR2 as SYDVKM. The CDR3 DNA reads TGTGCCAGCAGATCCTTGGGGTTGGGGGCTGCGGGAAACACCATATATTTT. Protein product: CASRSLGLGAAGNTIYF.

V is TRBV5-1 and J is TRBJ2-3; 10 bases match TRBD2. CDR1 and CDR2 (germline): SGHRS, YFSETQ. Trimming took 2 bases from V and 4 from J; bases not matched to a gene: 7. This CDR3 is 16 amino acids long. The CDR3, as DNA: TGCGCCAGCAGCTTCACAGCGGGAGGGCCGGCAGATACGCAGTATTTT. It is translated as CASSFTAGGPADTQYF.